The clone carrying this TCR beta chain was observed once. Its target is unknown. Sequencing was performed with immunoSEQ multiplex PCR; in TCRdb, only in-frame clones are kept and a portion is missing. This sample yields approximately 140,000 clones, of which 94% are seen a single time; 1.3% belongs to the top ten. The data stem from a study of T cell responses to AZD1222 COVID-19 vaccine. Study-level findings and limits: Distributed over spike, vaccine-associated CD4 TCRs predominated at 160-218 and 743-854. The study identified only six AZD1222 recipients as seropositive at baseline.

This specimen was peripheral blood, taken on day 0 of AZD1222 vaccination. The clonotype was recovered from an adult in good health.

The CDR3 is CASRKIQGREKLFF. CDR3 DNA sequence: TGTGCCAGCAGAAAGATACAGGGAAGGGAAAAACTGTTTTTT. The rearrangement uses TRBV6-5 and TRBJ1-4, with D perhaps TRBD1 (6 bases). The CDR3 covers 14 residues. CDR1 and CDR2 from the germline V gene are MNHEY and SVGAGI. V was cut by 6 bases and J by 8 bases, with 16 bases left in between.